The source of this T cell receptor beta chain is a study of technical replicates of blood from a handful of donors. This clone was observed once. The repertoire was sequenced with immunoSEQ multiplex PCR; TCRdb's copy has only in-frame clones and lacks some. The repertoire holds more than 65,000 clones, nearly 96% seen once, with around 0.38% in the top ten. This CDR3 contains 14 residues. J gave up 3 bases and V 5 bases, and 4 bases lay outside the gene matches. CDR1 and CDR2 (germline): SGHDT, YYEEEE. The chain combines TRBV5-6 with TRBJ2-7; 11 bases match TRBD2. This receptor was taken from a human donor in good health. The sequenced sample was T cells isolated from PBMCs. The CDR3 spells CASSFSGRVYEQYF. CDR3 nucleotide sequence: TGTGCCAGCAGTTTTAGCGGGAGGGTCTACGAGCAGTACTTC.